A single sample gave rise to the 15 T cell receptor beta chains below, sequenced in a study of hypomethylating agent response in myelodysplastic syndrome. Profiled with immunoSEQ multiplex PCR; TCRdb holds only in-frame clones, not every one. The sample lists 2,800 or so clones, approximately 77% occurring once. The sequencing used bone marrow, collected before or after starting hypomethylating agent treatment for myelodysplastic syndrome (not recorded which). These receptors came from a human donor with myelodysplastic syndrome.

In DNA, the CDR3 is TGTGCCAGCAGCTTAGAACAGATGAATACCTACGAGCAGTACTTC. Its protein product is CASSLEQMNTYEQYF. The V call is TRBV7-2, the J call TRBJ2-5; unclear D gene. The DNA end is a closer match to TRBJ2-7, so the J assignment may be wrong. Per germline, CDR1 SGHTA and CDR2 FQGNSA. The CDR3 totals 15 residues.

This chain joins TRBV20-1 and TRBJ2-7; no reliable D call. V was pared by 2 bases and J by 1 base, with 3 bases between. Germline loops: CDR1 DFQATT, CDR2 SNEGSKA (reference sequence). This CDR3 spans 11 amino acids. Here the CDR3 reads CSARSSYEQYF. Written as DNA, the CDR3 is TGCAGTGCTAGAAGTTCCTACGAGCAGTACTTC.

The chain recombines TRBV5-4 with TRBJ2-7; no firm D call. The CDR3 totals 14 residues. V lost 4 bases, J lost 3 bases, and 14 bases lay in between. The V gene's germline CDR1 is SGHNT and CDR2 YYREEE (reference sequence). The CDR3 DNA reads TGTGCCAGCAGCCCGGAAGCCGGCCACTACGAGCAGTACTTC. Translating gives CASSPEAGHYEQYF.

This chain links TRBV6-5 with TRBJ2-7, with D tentatively TRBD1 (5 bases). The germline V gene has CDR1 MNHEY and CDR2 SVGAGI. The V and J ends lost 8 bases and 7 bases respectively, with 12 bases between them. The CDR3 totals 11 residues. The CDR3 nucleotides read TGTGCCAGCGGTCGAAACAGGGAGCAGTACTTC. Protein: CASGRNREQYF.

This clone was seen just once. This chain links TRBV10-3 with TRBJ1-3; D not certain. This CDR3 spans 14 amino acids. The germline gives CDR1 ENHRY, CDR2 SYGVKD. The V and J ends lost 6 bases and 3 bases respectively, with 12 bases between them. CDR3 sequence: CAIRQLLSGNTIYF. Here the CDR3 DNA reads TGTGCCATCAGACAACTCTTAAGTGGAAACACCATATATTTT.

In this sample, this clone turned up once. J is TRBJ2-5 and V is TRBV4-1; D may correspond to TRBD1 or TRBD2 (5 bases each). The DNA end is a closer match to TRBJ2-7, so the J assignment may be wrong. Germline lookup yields CDR1 MGHRA and CDR2 YSYEKL. The CDR3 sequence is 15 residues long. CDR3 in amino acids: CASSQVAGAGAEQYF. In DNA, the CDR3 is TGCGCCAGCAGCCAAGTAGCCGGGGCCGGGGCCGAGCAGTACTTC.

This clone was seen just once. Because the CDR3's place on the DNA is in doubt, the DNA is left out and the CDR3 is given as listed by TCRdb. This rearrangement joins TRBV6-5 to TRBJ2-7. The CDR3 is made up of 14 amino acids, end residues included. Per germline, CDR1 MNHEY and CDR2 SVGAGI. CDR3 in amino acids: CASSTSLGFDEQYF.

The J gene is TRBJ2-7, the V gene TRBV5-5; the D is unclear. The CDR3 is 15 amino acids. V was cut by 5 bases and J by 0 bases, with 15 bases left in between. Germline V lookup: CDR1 SGHKS, CDR2 YYEKEE (reference sequence). CDR3 nucleotides: TGTGCCAGCAGTCGAAGTACCGGGCCCTCCTACGAGCAGTACTTC. This codes for CASSRSTGPSYEQYF.

The chain uses TRBV7-9 and TRBJ2-7, with D possibly matching TRBD1 (5 bases). Trimming pared 3 bases from V and 6 bases from J, leaving 15 bases between. The CDR3 has 14 residues. In germline, CDR1 is SEHNR, CDR2 FQNEAQ (reference sequence). CDR3 sequence: CASSLVRPGSEQYF. The CDR3 nucleotides are TGTGCCAGCAGCTTGGTCCGACCAGGGTCCGAGCAGTACTTC. Together with reference TRBV7-9 and TRBJ2-7, the CDR3 gives the full variable domain: DTGVSQNPRHKITKRGQNVTFRCDPISEHNRLYWYRQTLGQGPEFLTYFQNEAQLEKSRLLSDRFSAERPKGSFSTLEIQRTEQGDSAMYLCASSLVRPGSEQYFGPGTRLTVT.

V usage is TRBV2 and J usage is TRBJ1-2; 7 positions agree with TRBD1. This CDR3 contains 16 residues. In germline, CDR1 is SNHLY, CDR2 FYNNEI. J lost 4 bases, V lost 4 bases, and 12 bases had no gene match. CDR3 region: CASSATRGGRIYGYTF. CDR3 DNA: TGTGCCAGCAGTGCGACAAGAGGGGGCCGAATCTATGGCTACACCTTC.

The chain links TRBV5-3 to TRBJ2-3; 7 bases match TRBD2. TRBV5-3 is an open reading frame, and its role is uncertain. CDR3 length equals 17 residues. V trimming: 2 bases; J trimming: 3 bases; junction bases outside the gene matches: 12. CDR3 in DNA: TGTGCCAGAAGCTTTGACATGGCGGGAGAGGGGACAGATACGCAGTATTTT. It specifies CARSFDMAGEGTDTQYF.

The chain joins TRBV19 to TRBJ1-1; perhaps TRBD1 as D (6 bases). This CDR3 is built from 13 residues. In germline, CDR1 is LNHDA, CDR2 SQIVND (reference sequence). V lost 5 bases and J lost 4, with 11 bases in between. The CDR3 loop is CASSGQRGTEAFF. The CDR3 DNA reads TGTGCCAGTAGTGGACAGCGAGGCACTGAAGCTTTCTTT.

This clone was observed a few times. This chain links TRBV11-1 with TRBJ2-7, with D tentatively TRBD1 (6 bases). CDR1 SGHAT and CDR2 FQDESV come from the germline V gene (reference sequence). The ends were cut back, 6 bases at V and 2 bases at J, with 14 bases in the middle. The CDR3 runs 14 residues. CDR3 region: CASRPRQEAYEQYF. DNA of the CDR3: TGTGCCAGCAGACCAAGACAGGAGGCCTACGAGCAGTACTTC.

The CDR3 protein is CASSQSAASYEQYF. As DNA, the CDR3 is TGTGCCAGCAGCCAATCGGCAGCCTCCTACGAGCAGTACTTC. J is TRBJ2-7 and V is TRBV16; no reliable D call. CDR3 size: 14 residues. V was cut by 0 bases and J by 0 bases, with 6 bases left in between. Germline values: CDR1 KGHSY, CDR2 FQNENV.

The rearrangement uses TRBV10-2 and TRBJ2-5; TRBD2 agrees at 16 bases. Germline CDR1 reads WSHSY; CDR2 reads SAAADI. V gave up 2 bases and J gave up 5 bases; unmatched junction bases: 5. The CDR3 consists of 17 residues. CDR3 sequence reads: CASSEDLGLAGGETQYF. Written as DNA, the CDR3 is TGCGCCAGCAGTGAGGACCTGGGACTAGCGGGAGGGGAGACCCAGTACTTC.